These 2 T cell receptor beta chains were all obtained from the same sample, sequenced in a study of blood T cell repertoires in COVID-19. Assay: immunoSEQ multiplex PCR; the TCRdb copy retains only in-frame clones and omits some. Among about 64,000 clones listed, 72% were seen once. Sequencing input: PBMCs or T cells enriched from blood (not recorded which). Receptor source: a woman aged 55-69 years who had been exposed to COVID-19.

The V gene is TRBV19, the J gene TRBJ2-5, with 12 bases matching TRBD2. The CDR3 spans 14 residues. The J segment lost 4 bases and the V segment lost 7 bases, leaving 4 bases of the junction unmatched. Germline CDR1 and CDR2: LNHDA and SQIVND (reference sequence). Here the CDR3 reads CASNPGLAGETQYF. The CDR3 bases are TGTGCCAGTAACCCGGGACTAGCGGGAGAGACCCAGTACTTC.

The V gene is TRBV19, the J gene TRBJ2-3; maybe TRBD2 (6 bases). Germline loops: CDR1 LNHDA, CDR2 SQIVND (reference sequence). CDR3 size: 13 residues. The V end was cut by 5 bases, the J end by 3 bases, with 9 bases between. The CDR3 coding sequence is TGTGCCAGTAGTTGGACTATAACAGATACGCAGTATTTT. Encoded protein: CASSWTITDTQYF. Full variable domain (remainder filled in from reference TRBV19 and TRBJ2-3): DGGITQSPKYLFRKEGQNVTLSCEQNLNHDAMYWYRQDPGQGLRLIYYSQIVNDFQKGDIAEGYSVSREKKESFPLTVTSAQKNPTAFYLCASSWTITDTQYFGPGTRLTVL.